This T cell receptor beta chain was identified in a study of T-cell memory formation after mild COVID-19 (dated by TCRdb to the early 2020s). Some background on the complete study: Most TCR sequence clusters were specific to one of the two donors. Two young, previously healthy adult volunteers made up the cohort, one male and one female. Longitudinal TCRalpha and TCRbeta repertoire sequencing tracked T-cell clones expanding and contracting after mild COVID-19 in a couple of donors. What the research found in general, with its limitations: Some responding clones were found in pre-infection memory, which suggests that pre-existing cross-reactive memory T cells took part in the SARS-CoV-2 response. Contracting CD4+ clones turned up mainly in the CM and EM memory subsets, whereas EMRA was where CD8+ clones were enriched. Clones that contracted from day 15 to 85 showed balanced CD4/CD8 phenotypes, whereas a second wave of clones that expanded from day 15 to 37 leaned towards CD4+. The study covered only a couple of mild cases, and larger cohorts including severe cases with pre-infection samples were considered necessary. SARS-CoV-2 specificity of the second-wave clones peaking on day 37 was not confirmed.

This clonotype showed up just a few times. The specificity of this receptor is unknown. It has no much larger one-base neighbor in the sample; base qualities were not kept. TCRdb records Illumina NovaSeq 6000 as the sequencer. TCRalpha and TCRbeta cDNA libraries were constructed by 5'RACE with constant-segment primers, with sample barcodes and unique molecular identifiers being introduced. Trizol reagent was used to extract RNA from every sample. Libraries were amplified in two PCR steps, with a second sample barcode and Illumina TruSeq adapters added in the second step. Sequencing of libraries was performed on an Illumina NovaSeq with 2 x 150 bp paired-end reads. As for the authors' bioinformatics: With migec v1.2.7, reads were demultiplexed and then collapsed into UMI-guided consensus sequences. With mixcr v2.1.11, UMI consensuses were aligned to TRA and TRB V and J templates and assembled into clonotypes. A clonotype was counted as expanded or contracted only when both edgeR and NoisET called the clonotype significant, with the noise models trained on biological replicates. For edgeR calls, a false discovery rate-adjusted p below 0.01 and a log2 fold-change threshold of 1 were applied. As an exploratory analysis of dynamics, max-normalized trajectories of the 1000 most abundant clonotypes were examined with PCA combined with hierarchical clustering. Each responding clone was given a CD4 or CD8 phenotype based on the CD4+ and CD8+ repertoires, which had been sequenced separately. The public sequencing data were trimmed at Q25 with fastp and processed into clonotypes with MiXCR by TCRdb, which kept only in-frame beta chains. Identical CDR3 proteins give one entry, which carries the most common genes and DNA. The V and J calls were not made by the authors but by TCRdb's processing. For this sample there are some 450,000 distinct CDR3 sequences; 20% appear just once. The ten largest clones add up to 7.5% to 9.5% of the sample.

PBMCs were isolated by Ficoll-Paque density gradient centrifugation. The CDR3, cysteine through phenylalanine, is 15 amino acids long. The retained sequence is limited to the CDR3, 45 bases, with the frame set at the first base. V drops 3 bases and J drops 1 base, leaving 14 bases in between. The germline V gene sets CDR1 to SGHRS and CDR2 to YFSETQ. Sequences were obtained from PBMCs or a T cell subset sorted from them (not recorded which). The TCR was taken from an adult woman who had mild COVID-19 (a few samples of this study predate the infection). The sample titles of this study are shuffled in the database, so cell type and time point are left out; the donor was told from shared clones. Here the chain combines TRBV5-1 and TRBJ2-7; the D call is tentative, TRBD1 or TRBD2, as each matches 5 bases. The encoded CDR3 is CASSYGAYSSYEQYF. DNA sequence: TGCGCCAGCAGCTACGGGGCGTACAGTTCCTACGAGCAGTACTTC.